This TCR beta chain was retrieved from a study of blood T cell repertoires in COVID-19 (dated by TCRdb to 2020 to 2021). With regard to the full study: Samples covering the acute and convalescent phases of COVID-19 were provided by collaborators in the United States, Italy and Spain. Where available, HLA class I and class II types were taken from metadata supplied by the sample provider and were not determined by assay-based typing. The prospective study material was composed of cDNA or gDNA derived from T cells, B-cell-depleted T cells, or PBMCs. The dataset comprised deeply sampled blood TCRbeta repertoires from subjects exposed to, actively infected with, or recovered from COVID-19. The repertoires were made available in a free public database intended to serve as a resource for research on the immune response to SARS-CoV-2. Samples were obtained from the ongoing ImmuneRACE study (first 160 participants) and from over 1,000 subjects provided by 6 global collaborators. Sample metadata almost always included a de-identified subject ID, COVID-19 status, age in years and sex. What the work shows at the level of the full study, not this receptor alone: Clinical and demographic metadata were provided uncurated, with the amount varying by source and participant.

Each collaborating institution followed its own protocols to collect whole blood in K2EDTA tubes. For TCRbeta analysis, collaborators shipped samples in one of three forms: frozen whole blood, isolated PBMCs, or DNA extracted from either of those sample types. Concerning this clone: Its antigen is still unknown. Base qualities are not at hand, and no much larger clone is one base apart.

TCRbeta CDR3 regions were amplified from genomic DNA by means of the immunoSEQ Assay, a bias-controlled multiplex PCR. Per the original workflow: The number of nucleated cells in each sample was estimated from the amplification of reference gene primers within the assay. To quantify the absolute abundance of each unique TCRbeta CDR3 rearrangement, sequence reads were collapsed and filtered. For each sample, productive Simpson clonality was calculated as the square root of Simpson's diversity index across productive rearrangements. The table was pulled from immuneACCESS by TCRdb, which kept in-frame rearrangements only. Such tables lose some clones; where checked, under half of the loss comes from unresolved V genes, and the rest has no known cause. Clone size and V and J calls were adopted from that table, with D and trimming inferred from the DNA. The sample yields tens of thousands of clones; approximately 84% were counted once. The top ten constitute just over 8.5% of the sample.

V and J lose 6 bases and 8 bases, and a span of 16 bases separates them. Measured from the cysteine to the phenylalanine, the CDR3 is 14 residues long. Here the CDR3 DNA is all that survives: 42 bases in frame from base 1. CDR1 MNHEY and CDR2 SVGAGI are derived from the germline V gene. This clonotype originated in a man aged 60 to 75 with acute or convalescent COVID-19. The sequencing input was peripheral blood. This sequence uses TRBV6-5 and TRBJ1-4; TRBD1 is possibly the D segment (6 matching bases). In nucleotides, the sequence is TGTGCCAGCAGGGAGAACGACAGGAGGGAAAAACTGTTTTTT. It translates to CASRENDRREKLFF.